This entry describes one T cell receptor (beta chain). The record originates from a study of blood T cell repertoires in COVID-19. Participant ages covered about 18 to 95 years across approximately 25 US areas. Produced via immunoSEQ multiplex PCR; TCRdb's table is partial and in-frame only. The table includes about 260,000 clones, about 87% detected once. V lost 8 bases, J lost 1 base, and 14 bases lay in between. The length of the CDR3 is 14 residues. CDR1 is MNHEY and CDR2 is SVGAGI in the germline V gene. This receptor was identified in a woman aged 45-60 years who had recovered from COVID-19. This chain uses TRBV6-5 with TRBJ1-1; D remains ambiguous. The sample was PBMCs or T cells enriched from blood (not recorded which). Here the CDR3 DNA reads TGTGCCAGCCGGCGGGAACAGACGAACACTGAAGCTTTCTTT. Amino acids: CASRREQTNTEAFF.